The clone carrying this TCR beta chain has more than one count but fewer than ten. The antigen remains unidentified. The sample is drawn from a study of T cell repertoires in cytomegalovirus infection. General study results and limits: CMV-specific HLA-C-restricted TCR beta clonotypes dominated the ex vivo response.

This CDR3 has 14 amino acids. Trimming removed 0 bases at V and 4 bases at J, with 13 bases between. Germline CDR1 is DFQATT and CDR2 is SNEGSKA (reference sequence). TCRdb reanalysed the reads using MiXCR and keeps one entry per CDR3 protein. Of 35,000 to 55,000 distinct CDR3 sequences listed, around 20% are singletons. The receptor's source is a human donor in good health (CMV status not recorded). Some clones in this sample may be carry-over from other donors' samples. The sample taken for sequencing was PBMCs, sequenced either directly or after in vitro stimulation (not recorded which). V usage is TRBV20-1 and J usage is TRBJ2-7; D is ambiguous. CDR3 nucleotide sequence: TGCAGTGCTAGAGATTCTAGGATCGGTTACGAGCAGTACTTC. Translated, it gives CSARDSRIGYEQYF.